The entry that follows covers one T cell receptor beta chain sequence. The sample belongs to a study of shared clonotypes between healthy human individuals. Turning to the study itself: Sampling drew on donors who were two women and a few men aged 18 to 49.

The run depth of the assay was deep. Clones were sequenced by immunoSEQ multiplex PCR, and TCRdb holds only the in-frame ones, with some missing. The table records 450,000 to 500,000 clones, about 82% of them present only once. The CDR3 is 15 residues long. The sequenced sample consisted of PBMCs. The chain has TRBV21-1 and TRBJ2-5; the listed D gene, TRBD2, was not tested against the DNA. The DNA end is more similar to TRBJ2-7, so the J call may be wrong. TRBV21-1 is assigned pseudogene status. The TCR was taken from a woman in her thirties or forties in good health. Some clones in this sample may be carry-over from other donors' samples. The CDR3 region is CASSKVDLVTYEQYF. The CDR3, as DNA: TGTGCCAGCAGCAAAGTTGACCTAGTCACCTACGAGCAGTACTTC.